The sequence of this T cell receptor beta chain was determined in a study of PD-L1 blockade in urothelial cancer. Turning to the study itself: Men with urothelial cancer arising in the bladder made up about nine tenths of the roughly 29 patients.

The data were produced by immunoSEQ multiplex PCR, yet TCRdb's version contains in-frame clones alone and is incomplete. This table holds 90,000 or so clones, around 90% found once. The germline V gene encodes CDR1 MNHNY and CDR2 SVGAGI (reference sequence). The CDR3 contains 12 residues. Trimming took off 2 bases at V and 2 bases at J, with 3 bases between the two ends. Noted time point: pretreatment peripheral blood. This sequence was found in a man aged 55 to 70 with urothelial cancer. The material sequenced was PBMCs, taken around atezolizumab (anti-PD-L1) treatment. V usage is TRBV6-6 and J usage is TRBJ1-1; D is unclear. The CDR3 region is CASSYPNTEAFF. As DNA, the CDR3 is TGTGCCAGCAGTTACCCAAACACTGAAGCTTTCTTT.